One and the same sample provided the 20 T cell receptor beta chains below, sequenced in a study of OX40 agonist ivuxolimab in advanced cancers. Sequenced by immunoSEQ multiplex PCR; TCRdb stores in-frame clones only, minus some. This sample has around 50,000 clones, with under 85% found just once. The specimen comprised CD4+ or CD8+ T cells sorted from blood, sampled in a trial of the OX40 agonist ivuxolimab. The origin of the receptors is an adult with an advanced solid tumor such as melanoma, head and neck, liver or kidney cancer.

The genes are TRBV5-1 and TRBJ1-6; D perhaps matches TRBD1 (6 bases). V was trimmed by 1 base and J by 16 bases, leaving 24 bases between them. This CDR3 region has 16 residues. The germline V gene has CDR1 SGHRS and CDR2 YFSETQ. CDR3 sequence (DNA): TGCGCCAGCAGCTTGAATAACTGGGGGCCCTCGGAATCTCTCCACTTT. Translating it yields CASSLNNWGPSESLHF.

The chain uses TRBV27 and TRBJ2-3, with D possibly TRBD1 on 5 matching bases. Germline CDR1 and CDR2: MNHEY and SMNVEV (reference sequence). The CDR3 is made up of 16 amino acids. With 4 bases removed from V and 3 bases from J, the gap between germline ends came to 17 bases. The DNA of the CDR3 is TGTGCCAGCAGTTCCCCACAGGCATCTGGTACAGATACGCAGTATTTT. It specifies CASSSPQASGTDTQYF.

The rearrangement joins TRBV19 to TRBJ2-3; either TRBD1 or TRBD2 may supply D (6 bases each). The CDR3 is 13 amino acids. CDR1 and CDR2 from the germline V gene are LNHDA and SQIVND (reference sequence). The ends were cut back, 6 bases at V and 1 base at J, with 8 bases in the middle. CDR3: CASRRGGTDTQYF. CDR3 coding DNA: TGTGCCAGTAGAAGGGGGGGCACAGATACGCAGTATTTT.

Written as DNA, the CDR3 is TGTGCCAGCAGTGGAGGGAGCAATCAGCCCCAGCATTTT. Translation gives CASSGGSNQPQHF. The gene calls are TRBV6-1 and TRBJ1-5; D ambiguous. Germline CDR1 MNHNS, CDR2 SASEGT. This CDR3 region has 13 residues. Trimming removed 4 bases from V and 1 base from J, with 5 bases in between.

The CDR3 bases are TGTGCCAGCAGTGACCAGGGCACTGAAGCTTTCTTT. Translation gives CASSDQGTEAFF. The chain employs TRBV6-5 and TRBJ1-1; D may be TRBD1 (5 bases). Germline lookup yields CDR1 MNHEY and CDR2 SVGAGI. This CDR3 comprises 12 residues. Trimming stripped 5 bases from V and 4 bases from J, with 8 bases between.

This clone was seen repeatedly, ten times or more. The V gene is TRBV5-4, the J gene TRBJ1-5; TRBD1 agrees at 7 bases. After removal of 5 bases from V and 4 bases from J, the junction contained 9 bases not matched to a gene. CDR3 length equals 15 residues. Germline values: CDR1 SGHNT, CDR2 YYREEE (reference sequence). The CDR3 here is CASSSVTGANQPQHF. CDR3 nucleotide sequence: TGTGCCAGCAGTAGCGTAACAGGGGCAAATCAGCCCCAGCATTTT. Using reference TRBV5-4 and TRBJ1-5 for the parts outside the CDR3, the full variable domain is ETGVTQSPTHLIKTRGQQVTLRCSSQSGHNTVSWYQQALGQGPQFIFQYYREEENGRGNFPPRFSGLQFPNYSSELNVNALELDDSALYLCASSSVTGANQPQHFGDGTRLSIL.

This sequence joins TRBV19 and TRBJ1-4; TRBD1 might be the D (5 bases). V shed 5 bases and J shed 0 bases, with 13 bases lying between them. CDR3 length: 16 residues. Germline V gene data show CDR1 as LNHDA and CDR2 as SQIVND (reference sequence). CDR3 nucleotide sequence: TGTGCCAGTAGTGTTCTGGGGCGGACAACTAATGAAAAACTGTTTTTT. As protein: CASSVLGRTTNEKLFF.

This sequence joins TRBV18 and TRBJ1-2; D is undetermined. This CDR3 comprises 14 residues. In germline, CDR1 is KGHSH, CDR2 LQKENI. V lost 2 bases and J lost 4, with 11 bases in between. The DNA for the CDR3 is TGTGCCAGCTCACCATCAGGTACGAGCTATGGCTACACCTTC. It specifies CASSPSGTSYGYTF.

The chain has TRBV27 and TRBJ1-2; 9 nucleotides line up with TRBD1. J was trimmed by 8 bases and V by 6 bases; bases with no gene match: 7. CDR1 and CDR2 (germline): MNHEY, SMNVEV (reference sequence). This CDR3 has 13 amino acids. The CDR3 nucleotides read TGTGCCAGCAGGCAGGGACAGGGCCGGGGCTACACCTTC. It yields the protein CASRQGQGRGYTF.

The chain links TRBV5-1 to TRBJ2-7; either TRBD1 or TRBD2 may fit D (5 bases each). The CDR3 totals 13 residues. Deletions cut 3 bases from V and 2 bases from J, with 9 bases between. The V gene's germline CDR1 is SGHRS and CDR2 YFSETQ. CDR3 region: CASSWDGTYEQYF. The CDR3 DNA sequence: TGCGCCAGCAGCTGGGACGGAACCTACGAGCAGTACTTC.

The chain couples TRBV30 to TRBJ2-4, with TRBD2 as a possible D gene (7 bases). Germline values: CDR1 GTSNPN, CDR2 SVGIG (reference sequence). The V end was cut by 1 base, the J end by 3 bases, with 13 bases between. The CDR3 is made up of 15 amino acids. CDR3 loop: CAWSGGGAGKNIQYF. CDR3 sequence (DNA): TGTGCCTGGAGTGGTGGGGGGGCAGGCAAAAACATTCAGTACTTC. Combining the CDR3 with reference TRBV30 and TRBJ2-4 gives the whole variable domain SQTIHQWPATLVQPVGSPLSLECTVEGTSNPNLYWYRQAAGRGLQLLFYSVGIGQISSEVPQNLSASRPQDRQFILSSKKLLLSDSGFYLCAWSGGGAGKNIQYFGAGTRLSVL.

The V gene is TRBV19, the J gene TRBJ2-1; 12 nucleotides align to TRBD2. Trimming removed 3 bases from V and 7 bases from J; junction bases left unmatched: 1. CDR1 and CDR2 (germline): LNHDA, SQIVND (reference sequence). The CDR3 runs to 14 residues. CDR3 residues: CASSMGLAGNEQFF. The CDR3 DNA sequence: TGTGCCAGTAGTATGGGACTAGCGGGTAATGAGCAGTTCTTC. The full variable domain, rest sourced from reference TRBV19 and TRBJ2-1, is DGGITQSPKYLFRKEGQNVTLSCEQNLNHDAMYWYRQDPGQGLRLIYYSQIVNDFQKGDIAEGYSVSREKKESFPLTVTSAQKNPTAFYLCASSMGLAGNEQFFGPGTRLTVL.

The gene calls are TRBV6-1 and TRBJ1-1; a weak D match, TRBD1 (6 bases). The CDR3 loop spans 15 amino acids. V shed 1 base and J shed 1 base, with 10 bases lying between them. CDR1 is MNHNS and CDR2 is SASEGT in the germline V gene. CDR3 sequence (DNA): TGTGCCAGCAGTGAAGGGGACACAAGGAACACTGAAGCTTTCTTT. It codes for CASSEGDTRNTEAFF.

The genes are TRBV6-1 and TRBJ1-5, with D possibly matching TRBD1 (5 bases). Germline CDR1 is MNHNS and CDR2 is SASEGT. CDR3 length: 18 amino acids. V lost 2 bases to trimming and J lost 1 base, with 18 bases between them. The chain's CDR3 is CASSERPWGGGSNQPQHF. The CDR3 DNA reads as TGTGCCAGCAGTGAACGCCCCTGGGGGGGAGGAAGCAATCAGCCCCAGCATTTT.

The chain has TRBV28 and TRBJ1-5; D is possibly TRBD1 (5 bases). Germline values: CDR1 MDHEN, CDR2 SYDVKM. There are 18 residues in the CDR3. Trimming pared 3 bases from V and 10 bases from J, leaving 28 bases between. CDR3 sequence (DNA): TGTGCCAGCAGTTTTTCAACAGGTTTAGGGACGGGGGTTGGACCCCAGCATTTT. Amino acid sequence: CASSFSTGLGTGVGPQHF.

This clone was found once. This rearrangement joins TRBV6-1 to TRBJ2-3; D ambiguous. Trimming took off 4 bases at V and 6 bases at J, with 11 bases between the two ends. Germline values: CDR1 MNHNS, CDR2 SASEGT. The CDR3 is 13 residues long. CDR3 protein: CASSVLPTDTQYF. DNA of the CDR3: TGTGCCAGCAGTGTTCTCCCGACCGATACGCAGTATTTT.

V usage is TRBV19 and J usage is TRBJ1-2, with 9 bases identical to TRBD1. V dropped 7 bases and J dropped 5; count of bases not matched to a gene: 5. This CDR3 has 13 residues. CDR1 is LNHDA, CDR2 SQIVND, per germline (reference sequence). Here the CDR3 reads CASNDRGRYGYTF. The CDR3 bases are TGTGCCAGTAACGACAGGGGGAGGTATGGCTACACCTTC.

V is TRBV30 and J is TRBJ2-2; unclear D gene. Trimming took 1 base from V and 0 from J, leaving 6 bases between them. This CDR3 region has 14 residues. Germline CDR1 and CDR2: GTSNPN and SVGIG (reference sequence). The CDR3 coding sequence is TGTGCCTGGAGTGGGCGATCGAACACCGGGGAGCTGTTTTTT. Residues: CAWSGRSNTGELFF.

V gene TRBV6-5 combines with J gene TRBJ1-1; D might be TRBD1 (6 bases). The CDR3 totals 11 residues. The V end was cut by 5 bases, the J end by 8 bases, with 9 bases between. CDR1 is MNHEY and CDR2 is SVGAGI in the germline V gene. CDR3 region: CASSTGWEAFF. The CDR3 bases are TGTGCCAGCAGTACAGGGTGGGAAGCTTTCTTT.

The DNA of the CDR3 is TGTGCCAGCAGCGTAGGGGACAACCTATCCTACGAGCAGTACTTC. This codes for CASSVGDNLSYEQYF. V is TRBV9 and J is TRBJ2-7, with a possible D match to TRBD1 (6 bases). This CDR3 is 15 amino acids long. Germline V lookup: CDR1 SGDLS, CDR2 YYNGEE. Between the trimmed V and J ends, which lost 0 bases and 1 base, there was a span of 11 bases.